This T cell receptor beta chain was documented in a study of blood T cell repertoires in COVID-19. Overall study: COVID-19 samples from acute and convalescent phases originated in the United States, Italy and Spain. PBMCs, B-cell-depleted T cells, or T cells were the source of the cDNA or gDNA that made up the material.

J lost 5 bases, V lost 2 bases, and 5 bases had no gene match. The CDR3 runs 16 residues. As originally analysed: Scientists estimated how many nucleated cells there were by amplifying reference gene primers. Sequencing used immunoSEQ multiplex PCR; TCRdb keeps in-frame clones, though not all of them. Clone size and V and J calls were adopted from that table, with D and trimming inferred from the DNA. This repertoire shows under 200,000 clones, approximately 80% found once; its top ten account for about 1.6%. The chain has TRBV23-1 and TRBJ1-6, with 8 bases fitting TRBD1. TRBV23-1 is an ORF; its function is uncertain. The sequenced material came from peripheral blood. This sequence was found in a human donor in a cohort sampled during active COVID-19. The CDR3 nucleotides read TGCGCCAGCAGTCAAATAACAGGGGGGAATAATTCACCCCTCCACTTT. Translating it yields CASSQITGGNNSPLHF.